A selection of T cell receptor beta chains follows, all from one sample in a study of cytomegalovirus exposure and HLA in healthy donors. Sequencing used immunoSEQ multiplex PCR; TCRdb keeps in-frame clones, though not all of them. The sample shows 55,000 to 80,000 clones, roughly 73% of them seen only once. The specimen was PBMCs. Source of these receptors: a woman aged 40-49 years in good health and CMV-seropositive. Both conserved end residues are part of each CDR3. A D gene is named only where the DNA matches it firmly. Size tells how often a clone was seen (once, few, many) or the class of an expanded clone, and some rows leave it out.

v_call	d_call	j_call	clone_size	cdr3_nt	cdr3_aa
TRBV7-2	NA	TRBJ1-4	NA	TGTGCCAGCAGCTCCCTAGGCAGGGTGGATGAAAAACTGTTTTTT	CASSSLGRVDEKLFF
TRBV18	TRBD1	TRBJ2-1	NA	TGTGCCACCCTCGATGAGGGGGCAATGGATGAGCAGTTCTTC	CATLDEGAMDEQFF
TRBV29-1	NA	TRBJ1-2	NA	TGCAGCACCGAGGAGGAGATCTATGGCTACACCTTC	CSTEEEIYGYTF
TRBV19	TRBD1	TRBJ1-6	NA	TGTGCCAGTACCGGACAGGGGTTTTCACCCCTCCACTTT	CASTGQGFSPLHF
TRBV28	TRBD2	TRBJ2-5	NA	TGTGCCAGCAGCTCAATCTTAGGGACTAGCGGGGCAGGCTCGCCCTACTTAAAAGAGACCCAGTACTTC	CASSSILGTSGAGSPYLKETQYF
TRBV29-1	TRBD2	TRBJ2-1	NA	TGCAGCGCTGCCGGGAGCGGGGGGAGCTCCTACAATGAGCAGTTCTTC	CSAAGSGGSSYNEQFF
TRBV18	NA	TRBJ2-2	once	TGTGCCAGCTCCCCAAGCACCGGCCAGGGCGGGGAGCTGTTTTTT	CASSPSTGQGGELFF
TRBV27	NA	TRBJ1-2	NA	TGTGCCAGCAGTTTGGGCCTCCTCGGTGGCTACACCTTC	CASSLGLLGGYTF
TRBV5-6	TRBD1	TRBJ1-1	NA	TGTGCCAGCAGCTTCAGACAGGGCGGTGACACTGAAGCTTTCTTT	CASSFRQGGDTEAFF
TRBV2	NA	TRBJ1-1	medium-sized	TGTGCCAGCACCTTTGAGACTGAAGCTTTCTTT	CASTFETEAFF
TRBV7-9	TRBD1	TRBJ2-7	NA	TGTTCCAGCAGCGCCGGGACAGGGAGGCGGGAGCAGTACTTC	CSSSAGTGRREQYF
TRBV7-9	TRBD1	TRBJ1-2	few	TGTTCCAGCAGCTCCTACGACAGGGGTGACTATGGCTACACCTTC	CSSSSYDRGDYGYTF
TRBV21-1	NA	TRBJ2-3	NA	TGTGCCAGCAGCTCGGGGGACTCCACAGATACGCAGTATTTT	CASSSGDSTDTQYF
TRBV7-8	NA	TRBJ2-7	once	TGTGCCAGCAGCTCCTCTGCTGCGTCCTACGAGCAGTACTTC	CASSSSAASYEQYF
TRBV5-4	TRBD1	TRBJ2-3	few	TGTGCCAGCCGGACAGGGTTGGATACGCAGTATTTT	CASRTGLDTQYF
TRBV6-6	TRBD2	TRBJ2-7	NA	TGTGCCAGCAGTTACGATTGGACGGGGGAGGGGTACGAGCAGTACTTC	CASSYDWTGEGYEQYF
TRBV27	TRBD1	TRBJ1-1	NA	TGTGCCAGCAGTTTGGTAGGAGGGACAGGGCAAGCTTTCTTT	CASSLVGGTGQAFF
TRBV28	NA	TRBJ1-2	NA	TGTGCCAGCAGGGCGGGGGAGTATGGCTACACCTTC	CASRAGEYGYTF
TRBV5-1	TRBD2	TRBJ2-1	NA	TGCGCCAGCAGCTTTACGGGGGGGCCTCCCAATGAGCAGTTCTTC	CASSFTGGPPNEQFF
TRBV7-8	NA	TRBJ1-1	NA	TGTGCCAGCAGCTTTCGGACAGCTACGAACACTGAAGCTTTCTTT	CASSFRTATNTEAFF
TRBV7-3	TRBD2	TRBJ2-1	NA	TGTGCCAGCAGCTTAAATTCCCCGGGGGGGGTCCACAATGAGCAGTTCTTC	CASSLNSPGGVHNEQFF
TRBV19	NA	TRBJ1-2	NA	TGTGCCAGTAGTATAGGGAAGGGGCGTGGCTACACCTTC	CASSIGKGRGYTF
TRBV7-2	NA	TRBJ2-3	NA	TGCGCCAGCAGCCAACTCTTCTCTAGCACAGATACGCAGTATTTT	CASSQLFSSTDTQYF
TRBV30	NA	TRBJ1-2	NA	TGTGCCTGGAGTGATTGGCAGGCTAACTATGGCTACACCTTC	CAWSDWQANYGYTF
TRBV6-5	TRBD1	TRBJ2-7	NA	TGTGCCAGCAGTTGGGGACAGGGGTCCTACGAGCAGTACTTC	CASSWGQGSYEQYF
TRBV7-9	NA	TRBJ2-7	NA	TGTGCCAGCAGCTCTGAGGGGGGGCCCTCCTACGAGCAGTACTTC	CASSSEGGPSYEQYF
TRBV2	NA	TRBJ2-7	NA	TGTGCCAGCAGTCGTCTGTCTCCCTACGAGCAGTACTTC	CASSRLSPYEQYF
TRBV18	TRBD1	TRBJ1-1	NA	TGTGCCAGCTCACCCGAGACAGGGGACACTGAAGCTTTCTTT	CASSPETGDTEAFF
TRBV13	TRBD1	TRBJ2-1	NA	TGTGCCAGTAGCTGGGACAGGGGTAATGAGCAGTTCTTC	CASSWDRGNEQFF
TRBV30	NA	TRBJ1-1	NA	TGTGCCTGGAGTGTATCCCCGGGTAGGGGTAGGAAAACTGAAGCTTTCTTT	CAWSVSPGRGRKTEAFF
TRBV7-3	NA	TRBJ2-2	NA	TGTGCCAACAGCCCCGTAAACACCGGGGAGCTGTTTTTT	CANSPVNTGELFF
TRBV18	NA	TRBJ1-4	NA	TGTGCCAGCTCACCTCGGAAGGGGGCTAATGAAAAACTGTTTTTT	CASSPRKGANEKLFF
TRBV11-3	NA	TRBJ1-1	NA	TGTGCCAGCAGCTTAGATGGTAGGGGCGGGAACACTGAAGCTTTCTTT	CASSLDGRGGNTEAFF
TRBV9	NA	TRBJ1-6	NA	TGTGCCAGCAGCGTAAGGTACAGGGATTCACCCCTCCACTTT	CASSVRYRDSPLHF
TRBV27	TRBD2	TRBJ2-1	NA	TGTGCCAGCAGCCCCGGGAGGGGGTGGGCGTATGAGCAGTTCTTC	CASSPGRGWAYEQFF
TRBV18	NA	TRBJ2-7	few	TGTGCCAGCTCACGGAAGGGGCTCGAGCAGTACTTC	CASSRKGLEQYF
TRBV7-9	TRBD2	TRBJ2-1	NA	TGTGCCAGCAGCCCTAGCGGGGGGACATACAATGAGCAGTTCTTC	CASSPSGGTYNEQFF
TRBV7-2	NA	TRBJ1-1	NA	TGTGCCAGCAGCGCCCAAGGGGGGGCGGGTTACACTGAAGCTTTCTTT	CASSAQGGAGYTEAFF
TRBV5-4	TRBD2	TRBJ2-3	many	TGTGCCAGCAGCTCAGGGGGAACTAGCGGGGGGATCACAGATACGCAGTATTTT	CASSSGGTSGGITDTQYF
TRBV29-1	NA	TRBJ1-4	NA	TGCAGCGTGGAAAACAGAGACAAACTGTTTTTT	CSVENRDKLFF
TRBV5-4	TRBD1	TRBJ1-2	NA	TGTGCCAGCAGCTTGGACAGGGGGCGCGGTGGCTACACCTTC	CASSLDRGRGGYTF